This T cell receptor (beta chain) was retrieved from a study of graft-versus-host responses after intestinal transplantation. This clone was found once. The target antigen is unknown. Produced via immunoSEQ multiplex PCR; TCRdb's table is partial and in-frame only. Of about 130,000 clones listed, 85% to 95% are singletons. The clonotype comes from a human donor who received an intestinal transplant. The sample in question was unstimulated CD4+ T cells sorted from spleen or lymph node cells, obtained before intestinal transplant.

This CDR3 is CASSGTENSNQPQHF. As DNA, the CDR3 is TGCGCCAGCAGCGGGACAGAAAATAGCAATCAGCCCCAGCATTTT. The V call is TRBV5-1, the J call TRBJ1-5; the match to TRBD1 covers 7 bases. Germline-derived CDR1 and CDR2 are SGHRS and YFSETQ. CDR3 length equals 15 residues. J was trimmed by 0 bases and V by 4 bases; bases with no gene match: 4.